The 16 T cell receptor beta chains reported below all come from one sample, sequenced in a study of T cells expressing NK-cell markers. From the 5' RACE reads, TCRdb lists one entry per CDR3 protein and no DNA. The table lists roughly 120,000 distinct CDR3 sequences, with 15% to 20% in the top ten. Sequenced: blood T cells: a sorted CD56 or NKG2C T cell subset, CD4+ or CD8+ T cells, or bulk PBMC T cells (not recorded which). The receptors shown here come from a woman between 18 and 69 years old in good health.

This chain links TRBV30 with TRBJ2-7; TCRdb gives TRBD2 as the D gene, but with no DNA this cannot be confirmed. This CDR3 region has 13 residues. Looked up from germline, CDR1 is GTSNPN and CDR2 is SVGIG (reference sequence). CDR3 sequence: CAWSVAGAYEQYF.

The chain is built from TRBV5-6 and TRBJ1-2; TCRdb designates TRBD1, a call that cannot be tested without DNA. There are 13 residues in the CDR3. Germline lookup yields CDR1 SGHDT and CDR2 YYEEEE. The CDR3 reads CASSSGTDYGYTF.

The chain employs TRBV28 and TRBJ2-7; the D gene TCRdb calls, TRBD1, cannot be checked with no DNA. There are 11 residues in the CDR3. Per the germline V gene, CDR1 is MDHEN and CDR2 is SYDVKM. The CDR3 spells CASRRDYEQYF.

V usage is TRBV7-6 and J usage is TRBJ2-3; no DNA is available, so the TRBD2 call from TCRdb remains unchecked. Germline CDR1 reads SGHVS; CDR2 reads FNYEAQ. The CDR3 runs to 15 residues. CDR3 sequence: CASSPERGSTDTQYF.

This chain uses TRBV7-7 with TRBJ2-5. Germline CDR1 reads SSHAT; CDR2 reads FNYEAQ (reference sequence). CDR3 size: 15 residues. CDR3 loop: CASSSRLGGQETQYF. Filled out from reference TRBV7-7 and TRBJ2-5, the complete variable domain reads GAGVSQSPRYKVTKRGQDVTLRCDPISSHATLYWYQQALGQGPEFLTYFNYEAQPDKSGLPSDRFSAERPEGSISTLTIQRTEQRDSAMYRCASSSRLGGQETQYFGPGTRLLVL.

The chain carries TRBV19 and TRBJ1-1. CDR1 and CDR2 from the germline V gene are LNHDA and SQIVND (reference sequence). The CDR3 is 13 residues long. CDR3 sequence: CASSIIGFGEAFF. Combining the CDR3 with reference TRBV19 and TRBJ1-1 gives the whole variable domain DGGITQSPKYLFRKEGQNVTLSCEQNLNHDAMYWYRQDPGQGLRLIYYSQIVNDFQKGDIAEGYSVSREKKESFPLTVTSAQKNPTAFYLCASSIIGFGEAFFGQGTRLTVV.

The V and J genes are TRBV12-3 or TRBV12-4 and TRBJ2-5; as DNA is missing, the TRBD2 call by TCRdb cannot be tested. The CDR3 is 16 residues long. CDR3 in amino acids: CASSWGLAGESKTQYF.

The J gene is TRBJ2-7, the V gene TRBV4-3. Germline values: CDR1 LGHNA, CDR2 YSLEER. The CDR3 runs 14 residues. The CDR3 is CASSQDLTFYEQYF.

This chain joins TRBV29-1 and TRBJ2-2; TCRdb gives TRBD2 as the D gene, but with no DNA this cannot be confirmed. Germline V lookup: CDR1 SQVTM, CDR2 ANQGSEA. The CDR3 is 14 amino acids. The CDR3 region is CSVEAGDNTGELFF.

The CDR3 spells CASSVASVSTEAFF. The chain combines TRBV19 with TRBJ1-1. CDR1 is LNHDA and CDR2 is SQIVND in the germline V gene (reference sequence). This CDR3 comprises 14 residues.

The rearrangement joins TRBV12-3 or TRBV12-4 to TRBJ2-5; TCRdb's D call, TRBD2, is unchecked because there is no DNA. There are 17 residues in the CDR3. The CDR3: CASSYPSGGTYQETQYF.

The CDR3 is CASSRIQTGSINTEAFF. The rearrangement uses TRBV7-7 and TRBJ1-1; TCRdb's D call of TRBD1 is untestable without DNA. This CDR3 comprises 17 residues. Germline V gene sequence: CDR1 SSHAT, CDR2 FNYEAQ (reference sequence).

The rearrangement uses TRBV7-3 and TRBJ2-1. This CDR3 comprises 15 residues. Germline V gene data show CDR1 as SGHTA and CDR2 as FQGTGA. CDR3 amino acids: CASSLGVRSYNEQFF.

The CDR3 region is CASSLGDEGQAFF. J is TRBJ1-1 and V is TRBV9; TCRdb lists TRBD1, though no DNA is available to test this call. The germline gives CDR1 SGDLS, CDR2 YYNGEE. The CDR3 is made up of 13 amino acids.

The chain carries TRBV5-4 and TRBJ2-6; the TCRdb call, TRBD1, lacks DNA for checking. Per germline, CDR1 SGHNT and CDR2 YYREEE (reference sequence). This CDR3 has 15 amino acids. The CDR3 sequence: CASTTEGPGANVLTF.

This chain links TRBV6-5 with TRBJ2-2; without DNA, the TCRdb call of TRBD1 cannot be checked. From germline, CDR1 is MNHEY and CDR2 SVGAGI. There are 16 residues in the CDR3. CDR3 loop: CASSFSRGPGTGELFF.